Listed below are T cell receptor beta chains from one sample, sequenced in a study of T cell responses to AZD1222 COVID-19 vaccine. Only in-frame clones appear in the TCRdb table, and some are missing; sequencing was by immunoSEQ multiplex PCR. This sample yields about 110,000 clones, of which about 89% are seen a single time; around 4.6% belongs to the top ten. The sample here was peripheral blood, taken 28 days after the second AZD1222 dose. These receptors were collected from an adult who received the AZD1222 COVID-19 vaccine. The CDR3 runs from the conserved cysteine through the conserved F or W. Each record gives: J gene, V gene, clone size, D gene, CDR3 protein, CDR3 DNA. The D gene is left open where the match is weak. Not every row has a clone size; where given, it reads once, few, many or a size class.

J: TRBJ2-1
V: TRBV10-3
size: -
D: -
CDR3: CAISEGSREYNEQFF
DNA: TGTGCCATCAGTGAAGGGTCCAGGGAGTACAATGAGCAGTTCTTC

J: TRBJ2-1
V: TRBV18
size: -
D: TRBD2
CDR3: CASSLETSGYYNEQFF
DNA: TGTGCCAGCTCACTGGAGACTAGCGGATACTACAATGAGCAGTTCTTC

J: TRBJ1-2
V: TRBV14
size: -
D: -
CDR3: CASSPKPYKGYTF
DNA: TGTGCCAGCAGCCCGAAACCTTATAAGGGCTACACCTTC

J: TRBJ1-1
V: TRBV28
size: -
D: -
CDR3: CASSFWKGGTEAFF
DNA: TGTGCCAGCAGTTTTTGGAAGGGGGGCACTGAAGCTTTCTTT

J: TRBJ1-1
V: TRBV5-1
size: -
D: TRBD1
CDR3: CASSTGGTAEAFF
DNA: TGCGCCAGCAGTACAGGGGGCACAGCTGAAGCTTTCTTT

J: TRBJ2-2
V: TRBV9
size: -
D: TRBD1
CDR3: CASSRTGGRNTGELFF
DNA: TGTGCCAGCAGCAGAACAGGGGGCAGGAACACCGGGGAGCTGTTTTTT

J: TRBJ2-3
V: TRBV9
size: -
D: TRBD2
CDR3: CASSVAGGRSTDTQYF
DNA: TGTGCCAGCAGCGTAGCGGGAGGGAGGAGCACAGATACGCAGTATTTT

J: TRBJ1-3
V: TRBV18
size: -
D: -
CDR3: CASSPRQGAADTIYF
DNA: TGTGCCAGCTCACCAAGGCAGGGTGCGGCGGACACCATATATTTT

J: TRBJ1-3
V: TRBV6-2/TRBV6-3
size: -
D: -
CDR3: CASSTPGHLGNTIYF
DNA: TGTGCCAGCAGTACTCCGGGACACCTGGGAAACACCATATATTTT

J: TRBJ2-1
V: TRBV27
size: -
D: TRBD2
CDR3: CASSKRGAADLLLAGESNEQFF
DNA: TGTGCCAGCAGTAAGAGGGGCGCAGCCGACCTCTTACTAGCGGGAGAATCCAATGAGCAGTTCTTC

J: TRBJ2-7
V: TRBV20-1
size: -
D: TRBD1
CDR3: CSAGTGGEQYF
DNA: TGCAGTGCTGGGACAGGCGGCGAGCAGTACTTC

J: TRBJ2-1
V: TRBV6-6
size: -
D: -
CDR3: CASSLGNEQFF
DNA: TGTGCCAGCAGCCTCGGCAATGAGCAGTTCTTC

J: TRBJ1-2
V: TRBV9
size: few
D: -
CDR3: CASSVGDYGYTF
DNA: TGTGCCAGCAGCGTAGGGGACTATGGCTACACCTTC

J: TRBJ2-1
V: TRBV13
size: -
D: TRBD2
CDR3: CASSPRIAGGWEQFF
DNA: TGTGCCAGCAGCCCGCGGATAGCGGGAGGTTGGGAGCAGTTCTTC

J: TRBJ2-3
V: TRBV6-1
size: -
D: -
CDR3: CASSELGTLAQYF
DNA: TGTGCCAGCAGTGAACTTGGGACTTTAGCGCAGTATTTT

J: TRBJ1-2
V: TRBV6-2/TRBV6-3
size: -
D: TRBD1
CDR3: CASSRDSYGYTF
DNA: TGTGCCAGCAGCCGGGACAGCTATGGCTACACCTTC

J: TRBJ2-1
V: TRBV11-2
size: -
D: -
CDR3: CASSLDLVHEQFF
DNA: TGTGCCAGCAGCCTCGACCTTGTGCATGAGCAGTTCTTC

J: TRBJ2-1
V: TRBV9
size: -
D: TRBD1
CDR3: CASSVGQGVYNEQFF
DNA: TGTGCCAGCAGCGTAGGACAGGGGGTCTACAATGAGCAGTTCTTC

J: TRBJ1-5
V: TRBV27
size: -
D: -
CDR3: CASRAGHSNQPQHF
DNA: TGTGCCAGCAGAGCGGGACACAGCAATCAGCCCCAGCATTTT

J: TRBJ1-2
V: TRBV6-2/TRBV6-3
size: -
D: -
CDR3: CASSPSGRNYGYTF
DNA: TGTGCCAGCAGCCCGTCGGGACGGAACTATGGCTACACCTTC

J: TRBJ1-5
V: TRBV27
size: -
D: TRBD1
CDR3: CASSSSYVADREDQPQHF
DNA: TGTGCCAGCAGTTCCTCATACGTGGCCGACAGGGAGGATCAGCCCCAGCATTTT

J: TRBJ1-1
V: TRBV7-3
size: -
D: -
CDR3: CASSLTAGVMNTEAFF
DNA: TGTGCCAGCAGCTTAACGGCAGGGGTCATGAACACTGAAGCTTTCTTT

J: TRBJ2-1
V: TRBV7-8
size: -
D: TRBD1
CDR3: CASSWTGSYNEQFF
DNA: TGTGCCAGCAGCTGGACAGGCAGCTACAATGAGCAGTTCTTC

J: TRBJ2-2
V: TRBV28
size: -
D: -
CDR3: CASSSQGFGNTGELFF
DNA: TGTGCCAGCAGTTCTCAGGGTTTTGGGAACACCGGGGAGCTGTTTTTT

J: TRBJ2-7
V: TRBV6-5
size: -
D: TRBD1
CDR3: CASSPEWTGFYEQYF
DNA: TGTGCCAGCAGTCCCGAATGGACAGGCTTCTACGAGCAGTACTTC

J: TRBJ1-1
V: TRBV5-1
size: few
D: -
CDR3: CASSPQWGGEAFF
DNA: TGCGCCAGCAGCCCCCAATGGGGTGGTGAAGCTTTCTTT

J: TRBJ1-3
V: TRBV7-2
size: -
D: -
CDR3: CASGVQEPNSGNTIYF
DNA: TGTGCCAGCGGGGTGCAGGAACCTAACTCTGGAAACACCATATATTTT

J: TRBJ2-3
V: TRBV5-1
size: -
D: -
CDR3: CASSLFAQSTDTQYF
DNA: TGCGCCAGCAGCTTGTTCGCCCAGAGCACAGATACGCAGTATTTT

J: TRBJ2-2
V: TRBV6-5
size: -
D: -
CDR3: CASRRPSGYTGELFF
DNA: TGTGCCAGCAGGAGGCCAAGCGGTTACACCGGGGAGCTGTTTTTT

J: TRBJ2-3
V: TRBV7-9
size: -
D: TRBD2
CDR3: CASSLGLAGPTSTDTQYF
DNA: TGTGCCAGCAGCTTAGGGCTAGCGGGTCCGACTAGCACAGATACGCAGTATTTT

J: TRBJ2-5
V: TRBV7-2
size: -
D: TRBD2
CDR3: CASSLNPGGQETQYF
DNA: TGTGCCAGCAGCTTAAATCCGGGGGGCCAAGAGACCCAGTACTTC

J: TRBJ1-5
V: TRBV19
size: -
D: -
CDR3: CASIGWDNQPQHF
DNA: TGTGCCAGTATTGGCTGGGACAATCAGCCCCAGCATTTT

J: TRBJ1-2
V: TRBV6-5
size: -
D: -
CDR3: CASGRGNYGYTF
DNA: TGTGCCAGCGGAAGAGGGAACTATGGCTACACCTTC

J: TRBJ2-2
V: TRBV9
size: once
D: TRBD1
CDR3: CASSEGQGSVQNTGELFF
DNA: TGTGCCAGCAGCGAGGGACAGGGGTCGGTACAGAACACCGGGGAGCTGTTTTTT

J: TRBJ1-1
V: TRBV6-5
size: once
D: -
CDR3: CASSYSGRGLREAFF
DNA: TGTGCCAGCAGTTACTCTGGGCGCGGGTTACGGGAAGCTTTCTTT

J: TRBJ1-1
V: TRBV27
size: -
D: TRBD1
CDR3: CASSWAQGGTEAFF
DNA: TGTGCCAGCAGTTGGGCACAGGGGGGGACTGAAGCTTTCTTT

J: TRBJ1-6
V: TRBV9
size: -
D: -
CDR3: CASSPGGRGSPLHF
DNA: TGTGCCAGCAGCCCCGGGGGGCGCGGATCACCCCTCCACTTT

J: TRBJ1-2
V: TRBV3-1/TRBV3-2
size: -
D: TRBD1
CDR3: CASSQDRETYGYTF
DNA: TGTGCCAGCAGCCAGGACAGGGAAACCTATGGCTACACCTTC

J: TRBJ1-5
V: TRBV18
size: -
D: -
CDR3: CASSPTTGGGQPQHF
DNA: TGTGCCAGCTCACCAACCACGGGGGGAGGTCAGCCCCAGCATTTT

J: TRBJ2-5
V: TRBV19
size: -
D: -
CDR3: CASSIGVGQETQYF
DNA: TGTGCCAGTAGTATCGGGGTAGGGCAAGAGACCCAGTACTTC

J: TRBJ2-5
V: TRBV30
size: -
D: TRBD2
CDR3: CAWSVNLGLAGVETQYF
DNA: TGTGCCTGGAGTGTAAACCTAGGGCTAGCGGGAGTAGAGACCCAGTACTTC

J: TRBJ1-2
V: TRBV18
size: -
D: -
CDR3: CASSPSSGTYRSGYTF
DNA: TGTGCCAGCTCACCATCTTCCGGGACTTATCGTTCCGGCTACACCTTC

J: TRBJ1-2
V: TRBV6-1
size: -
D: TRBD1
CDR3: CASREGGKNYGYTF
DNA: TGTGCCAGCAGAGAAGGGGGCAAGAACTATGGCTACACCTTC

J: TRBJ2-2
V: TRBV28
size: -
D: TRBD1
CDR3: CASSLTGGMNTGELFF
DNA: TGTGCCAGCAGTCTAACAGGGGGGATGAACACCGGGGAGCTGTTTTTT

J: TRBJ1-1
V: TRBV28
size: -
D: -
CDR3: CASSLWGAMNTEAFF
DNA: TGTGCCAGCAGTTTATGGGGGGCAATGAACACTGAAGCTTTCTTT

J: TRBJ2-7
V: TRBV27
size: -
D: -
CDR3: CASSLKPKPYEQYF
DNA: TGTGCCAGCAGTTTAAAGCCCAAGCCCTACGAGCAGTACTTC

J: TRBJ2-7
V: TRBV5-4
size: -
D: -
CDR3: CASSSTQGTLYEQYF
DNA: TGTGCCAGCAGCTCCACCCAGGGAACCCTCTACGAGCAGTACTTC

J: TRBJ1-4
V: TRBV13
size: -
D: -
CDR3: CASSLQGGGEKLFF
DNA: TGTGCCAGCAGCCTACAGGGAGGCGGTGAAAAACTGTTTTTT

J: TRBJ2-2
V: TRBV5-1
size: -
D: -
CDR3: CASSLAPGEEGTGELFF
DNA: TGCGCCAGCAGCTTGGCCCCAGGGGAGGAGGGCACCGGGGAGCTGTTTTTT

J: TRBJ1-1
V: TRBV27
size: -
D: TRBD1
CDR3: CASSSFLQGADTEAFF
DNA: TGTGCCAGCAGTTCCTTTTTACAGGGGGCCGACACTGAAGCTTTCTTT

J: TRBJ2-5
V: TRBV7-2
size: -
D: -
CDR3: CASSPPGKGGIETQYF
DNA: TGTGCCAGCAGCCCTCCAGGCAAGGGTGGAATAGAGACCCAGTACTTC

J: TRBJ2-7
V: TRBV7-6
size: -
D: TRBD2
CDR3: CASSTTSGNLYEQYF
DNA: TGTGCCAGCAGCACGACTAGCGGGAACCTCTACGAGCAGTACTTC